The rows below give T cell receptor beta chains drawn from one sample of a study of T cells after yellow fever vaccination. TCRdb processed the 5' RACE reads anew with MiXCR; each CDR3 protein has one entry. In the table there are around 250,000 distinct CDR3 sequences, 6% to 7.5% of which are singletons. The sequencing here drew on CD4+ T cells sorted from PBMCs, taken 15 days after the yellow fever booster vaccination. The receptors stem from a young man who received the YFV17D yellow fever vaccine. Both conserved end residues are part of each CDR3. Each record gives: J gene, V gene, clone size, D gene, CDR3 protein, CDR3 DNA. A D gene is named only where the DNA matches it firmly. Not all rows give a size; the values are once, few, many and, for expanded clones, a class.

TRBJ2-2,TRBV11-3,-,TRBD2,CASSLGGRTTGELFF,TGTGCCAGCAGCTTAGGCGGGAGGACCACCGGGGAGCTGTTTTTT
TRBJ1-3,TRBV7-2,many,-,CASSLVDLSSGNTIYF,TGTGCCAGCAGCTTGGTTGACCTGAGCTCTGGAAACACCATATATTTT
TRBJ1-1,TRBV6-2/TRBV6-3,-,-,CASSYPGGAPVYTEAFF,TGTGCCAGCAGTTACCCCGGCGGGGCACCGGTTTACACTGAAGCTTTCTTT
TRBJ2-2,TRBV30,few,TRBD2,CAWKTSGNTGELFF,TGTGCCTGGAAAACTAGCGGTAACACCGGGGAGCTGTTTTTT
TRBJ1-1,TRBV18,many,-,CASSSDGNTEAFF,TGTGCCAGCTCATCAGACGGGAACACTGAAGCTTTCTTT
TRBJ2-1,TRBV6-5,many,-,CASSYGTDNNEQFF,TGTGCCAGCAGTTATGGTACAGACAACAATGAGCAGTTCTTC
TRBJ2-1,TRBV2,-,-,CASSTGGYNEQFF,TGTGCCAGCTCCACTGGGGGCTACAATGAGCAGTTCTTC
TRBJ1-5,TRBV30,-,TRBD1,CAWSVGGGGQPQHF,TGTGCCTGGAGTGTAGGAGGGGGCGGTCAGCCCCAGCATTTT
TRBJ1-3,TRBV20-1,few,-,CSASDAGALSGNTIYF,TGCAGTGCTAGTGATGCGGGGGCTTTATCTGGAAACACCATATATTTT
TRBJ2-2,TRBV5-5,-,TRBD2,CASSLTGTSGRRTGELFF,TGTGCCAGCAGCCTTACCGGGACTAGCGGGAGAAGGACCGGGGAGCTGTTTTTT
TRBJ2-1,TRBV7-9,many,TRBD2,CASSFGGGSANEQFF,TGTGCCAGCAGCTTTGGGGGGGGAAGCGCTAATGAGCAGTTCTTC
TRBJ2-2,TRBV20-1,many,-,CSARDRAGRTGELFF,TGCAGTGCTAGAGATCGTGCAGGGCGCACCGGGGAGCTGTTTTTT
TRBJ1-6,TRBV19,few,-,CASSRDHNSPLHF,TGTGCCAGTAGTCGGGACCACAATTCACCCCTCCACTTT
TRBJ2-3,TRBV7-3,few,TRBD2,CASSLIGRREITDTQYF,TGTGCCAGCAGCTTAATAGGCCGGCGGGAGATCACAGATACGCAGTATTTT
TRBJ2-3,TRBV7-2,few,-,CASRGLSTDTQYF,TGTGCCAGCAGAGGTCTATCAACAGATACGCAGTATTTT
TRBJ1-3,TRBV12-3/TRBV12-4,-,-,CASSPRVGQPGGNTIYF,TGTGCCAGCAGTCCCCGAGTAGGACAGCCCGGAGGAAACACCATATATTTT
TRBJ1-1,TRBV4-2,many,-,CASSPRTDLNTEAFF,TGTGCCAGCAGCCCGAGGACGGACTTGAACACTGAAGCTTTCTTT
TRBJ2-3,TRBV28,-,-,CASTRVGVEGTQYF,TGTGCCAGCACCCGGGTGGGGGTGGAGGGTACGCAGTATTTT
TRBJ2-3,TRBV9,few,-,CASSVSSRGMDTQYF,TGTGCCAGCAGCGTGTCCTCTAGAGGTATGGATACGCAGTATTTT
TRBJ1-1,TRBV10-3,many,-,CAISSGQNTEAFF,TGTGCCATCAGTTCGGGACAGAACACTGAAGCTTTCTTT
TRBJ2-5,TRBV5-1,many,TRBD1,CASSTGTGGGETQYF,TGCGCCAGCAGCACCGGGACAGGGGGCGGGGAGACCCAGTACTTC
TRBJ1-1,TRBV6-5,many,TRBD1,CASSRQGRMNTEAFF,TGTGCCAGCAGTCGACAGGGCCGCATGAACACTGAAGCTTTCTTT
TRBJ1-3,TRBV5-5,few,TRBD1,CARVQGAFSGNTIYF,TGTGCCAGGGTACAGGGGGCCTTCTCTGGAAACACCATATATTTT
TRBJ2-3,TRBV7-2,many,-,CASTLTVSTDTQYF,TGTGCCAGCACCTTGACAGTAAGCACAGATACGCAGTATTTT
TRBJ1-1,TRBV5-1,-,TRBD1,CASSPGQGAANTEAFF,TGCGCCAGCAGCCCAGGACAGGGGGCCGCGAACACTGAAGCTTTCTTT
TRBJ1-5,TRBV7-2,few,-,CASSPTDNSNQPQHF,TGTGCCAGCAGCCCGACAGATAATAGCAATCAGCCCCAGCATTTT
TRBJ2-2,TRBV9,few,TRBD2,CASSVVGRGAGELFF,TGTGCCAGCAGCGTAGTCGGGAGGGGCGCCGGGGAGCTGTTTTTT
TRBJ2-6,TRBV29-1,many,-,CSVGTTRPSGANVLTF,TGCAGCGTTGGTACGACGAGGCCCTCTGGGGCCAACGTCCTGACTTTC
TRBJ2-7,TRBV7-2,-,-,CASSLVGTYEQYF,TGTGCCAGCAGCTTAGTCGGTACCTACGAGCAGTACTTC
TRBJ1-2,TRBV6-1,few,-,CASSRDPGYGYTF,TGTGCCAGCAGCAGGGACCCTGGATATGGCTACACCTTC